These 23 T cell receptor beta chains came from one sample sequenced in a study of blood T cell repertoires in COVID-19. The repertoire was sequenced with immunoSEQ multiplex PCR; TCRdb's copy has only in-frame clones and lacks some. The table shows about 200,000 clones, with 70% to 90% occurring only once. Sequencing used peripheral blood. These TCRs come from an older man with acute or convalescent COVID-19.

This clone came up once. The chain couples TRBV7-2 to TRBJ2-1; 7 bases fit TRBD2. The CDR3 has 15 amino acids. The germline V gene has CDR1 SGHTA and CDR2 FQGNSA. V was pared by 1 base and J by 4 bases, with 4 bases of the junction left unmatched. The CDR3: CASSLGGGRYNEQFF. CDR3 in DNA: TGTGCCAGCAGCTTAGGGGGGGGACGATACAATGAGCAGTTCTTC.

This chain connects TRBV13 to TRBJ2-1, with 12 bases fitting TRBD1. There are 18 residues in the CDR3. The junction had 3 bases not matched to a gene; V was cut back by 0 bases and J by 0 bases. CDR1 is PRHDT and CDR2 is FYEKMQ in the germline V gene (reference sequence). DNA of the CDR3: TGTGCCAGCAGCTTAGGCCGGGACAGGGGGCGCTCCTACAATGAGCAGTTCTTC. It translates to CASSLGRDRGRSYNEQFF.

In DNA form, the CDR3 reads TGTGCCTGGAGTAGGACTTCACAACTGTTTTTT. Translating gives CAWSRTSQLFF. The chain links TRBV30 to TRBJ1-4; D not certain. The length of the CDR3 is 11 residues. V lost 2 bases, J lost 12 bases, and 10 bases lay in between. From germline, CDR1 is GTSNPN and CDR2 SVGIG (reference sequence).

V gene TRBV27 combines with J gene TRBJ2-7; D may be TRBD2 (5 bases). The germline gives CDR1 MNHEY, CDR2 SMNVEV (reference sequence). V lost 0 bases and J lost 5, with 11 bases in between. The CDR3 runs 14 residues. The CDR3 here is CASSLSASLHEQYV. CDR3 nucleotides: TGTGCCAGCAGTTTATCGGCTAGCCTCCACGAGCAGTACGTC.

The chain carries TRBV7-8 and TRBJ2-7; 9 nucleotides line up with TRBD2. CDR3 size: 17 residues. After removal of 1 base from V and 0 bases from J, the junction contained 7 bases not matched to a gene. The V gene's germline CDR1 is SGHVS and CDR2 FQNEAQ. The CDR3 sequence: CASSLGGAGGSSYEQYF. For the CDR3, the DNA is TGTGCCAGCAGCTTAGGGGGAGCGGGAGGTTCCTCCTACGAGCAGTACTTC. The full variable domain, in which reference TRBV7-8 and TRBJ2-7 provide the parts outside the CDR3, is GAGVSQSPRYKVAKRGQDVALRCDPISGHVSLFWYQQALGQGPEFLTYFQNEAQLDKSGLPSDRFFAERPEGSVSTLKIQRTQQEDSAVYLCASSLGGAGGSSYEQYFGPGTRLTVT.

This rearrangement joins TRBV25-1 to TRBJ1-4; no firm D call. V shed 3 bases and J shed 10 bases, with 6 bases lying between them. The CDR3 runs 11 residues. Germline V gives CDR1 MGHDK, CDR2 SYGVNS. The DNA for the CDR3 is TGTGCCAGCAGTGAGTCGGGAAAACTGTTTTTT. Translating it yields CASSESGKLFF.

The V call is TRBV7-6, the J call TRBJ2-1, with D unresolved. The CDR3 extends over 14 amino acids. Trimming stripped 1 base from V and 5 bases from J, with 9 bases between. The germline V gene has CDR1 SGHVS and CDR2 FNYEAQ. CDR3 sequence reads: CASSLGAANNEQFF. The CDR3 nucleotides are TGTGCCAGCAGCTTAGGGGCAGCAAACAATGAGCAGTTCTTC.

This clone was counted between two and nine times. Other DNA sequences in the same sample also yield this CDR3. This chain links TRBV19 with TRBJ2-1; 8 positions agree with TRBD2. V lost 7 bases and J lost 0; bases outside the gene matches: 2. Germline loops: CDR1 LNHDA, CDR2 SQIVND (reference sequence). The CDR3 loop spans 14 amino acids. The CDR3 coding sequence is TGTGCCAGTACTACTAGCGGCTCCTACAATGAGCAGTTCTTC. This translates into CASTTSGSYNEQFF.

This sequence joins TRBV3-1 (or the pseudogene TRBV3-2) and TRBJ2-2; unclear D gene. V lost 1 base and J 6 bases, leaving 6 bases between the germline ends. From germline, CDR1 is LGHDT and CDR2 YNNKEL (reference sequence). The CDR3 loop spans 13 amino acids. DNA for the CDR3: TGTGCCAGCAGCCAAGCAGGTCCCGGGGAGCTGTTTTTT. Protein sequence: CASSQAGPGELFF.

Only one count was recorded for this clone. This chain connects TRBV29-1 to TRBJ2-7; D is uncertain. This CDR3 region has 13 residues. The germline V gene has CDR1 SQVTM and CDR2 ANQGSEA. Trimming pared 6 bases from V and 3 bases from J, leaving 15 bases between. CDR3 sequence reads: CSVCIERDYEQYF. The CDR3 DNA sequence: TGCAGCGTGTGCATCGAAAGAGACTACGAGCAGTACTTC.

The J gene is TRBJ2-2, the V gene TRBV19; 7 bases map to TRBD1. The V gene's germline CDR1 is LNHDA and CDR2 SQIVND (reference sequence). CDR3 length: 14 residues. Trimming at V came to 5 bases and at J to 3 bases, leaving 3 bases not matched to a gene. This CDR3 reads CASSLTGDTGELFF. CDR3 coding DNA: TGTGCCAGTAGTCTCACAGGGGACACCGGGGAGCTGTTTTTT. Combining the CDR3 with reference TRBV19 and TRBJ2-2 gives the whole variable domain DGGITQSPKYLFRKEGQNVTLSCEQNLNHDAMYWYRQDPGQGLRLIYYSQIVNDFQKGDIAEGYSVSREKKESFPLTVTSAQKNPTAFYLCASSLTGDTGELFFGEGSRLTVL.

The V call is TRBV14, the J call TRBJ2-1, with 14 positions matching TRBD2. CDR1 and CDR2 from the germline V gene are SGHDN and FVKESK. With V trimmed by 0 bases and J by 8 bases, 6 bases remained unmatched. The CDR3 extends over 17 amino acids. The CDR3 bases are TGTGCCAGCAGCCAAGATCGGGGGACTAGCGGGAGCTATGAGCAGTTCTTC. Translated: CASSQDRGTSGSYEQFF.

The genes are TRBV10-3 and TRBJ2-1; 8 bases are a match to TRBD2. Trimming removed 4 bases from V and 8 bases from J; junction bases left unmatched: 4. The CDR3 totals 13 residues. The germline V gene encodes CDR1 ENHRY and CDR2 SYGVKD. The CDR3 protein is CAISAAGVDEQFF. The CDR3 DNA is TGTGCCATCAGTGCAGCGGGAGTGGATGAGCAGTTCTTC.

The chain recombines TRBV23-1 with TRBJ2-1, with D possibly matching TRBD1 (6 bases). TRBV23-1 qualifies as an ORF whose function is uncertain. The V and J ends lost 4 bases and 2 bases respectively, with 12 bases between them. CDR3 size: 15 residues. In DNA form, the CDR3 reads TGCGCCAGCAGTCCCGGGACACGGACCTACAATGAGCAGTTCTTC. Its translation is CASSPGTRTYNEQFF.

The chain links TRBV3-1 (or the pseudogene TRBV3-2) to TRBJ2-7; the match to TRBD1 covers 7 bases. J gave up 7 bases and V 4 bases, and 7 bases lay outside the gene matches. Germline V gene sequence: CDR1 LGHDT, CDR2 YNNKEL (reference sequence). This CDR3 region has 13 residues. The CDR3 region is CASSPGTQGEQYF. Written as DNA, the CDR3 is TGTGCCAGCAGCCCAGGGACACAGGGGGAGCAGTACTTC.

The chain employs TRBV10-3 and TRBJ1-4; D unclear. The CDR3 runs 16 residues. CDR1 is ENHRY, CDR2 SYGVKD, per germline. V lost 2 bases to trimming and J lost 5 bases, with 15 bases between them. CDR3 coding DNA: TGTGCCATCAGTGAGCTGGAGGGCTCAGGAAATGAAAAACTGTTTTTT. This sequence encodes CAISELEGSGNEKLFF.

The chain combines TRBV7-2 with TRBJ1-2, with D possibly being TRBD1 (5 bases). CDR1 is SGHTA and CDR2 is FQGNSA in the germline V gene. The CDR3 extends over 13 amino acids. Deletions cut 5 bases from V and 1 base from J, with 8 bases between. Here the CDR3 DNA reads TGTGCCAGCAGCGCTAGGGGTAACTATGGCTACACCTTC. Translated, it gives CASSARGNYGYTF.

The rearrangement uses TRBV24-1 and TRBJ1-2; D perhaps matches TRBD1 (5 bases). V shed 3 bases and J shed 4 bases, with 14 bases lying between them. The CDR3 consists of 15 residues. Germline-derived CDR1 and CDR2 are KGHDR and SFDVKD. Here the CDR3 reads CATSDGGGRPYGYTF. Written as DNA, the CDR3 is TGTGCCACCAGTGATGGGGGAGGACGACCCTATGGCTACACCTTC.

The chain joins TRBV6-2 or TRBV6-3 to TRBJ2-4; the match to TRBD2 covers 9 bases. The germline gives CDR1 MNHEY, CDR2 SVGEGT. The CDR3 consists of 15 residues. Germline trimming cut 2 bases from V and 5 bases from J; bases unmatched to any gene: 4. The CDR3 here is CASSYEGLAENIQYF. CDR3 sequence (DNA): TGTGCCAGCAGTTACGAGGGACTAGCAGAAAACATTCAGTACTTC.

This chain links TRBV27 with TRBJ1-6, with 10 bases identical to TRBD1. Germline trimming cut 2 bases from V and 7 bases from J; bases unmatched to any gene: 2. The CDR3 contains 15 residues. The germline V gene encodes CDR1 MNHEY and CDR2 SMNVEV (reference sequence). In nucleotides, the CDR3 is TGTGCCAGCAGTTTAGGGACAGGGGCAAATTCACCCCTCCACTTT. Its protein is CASSLGTGANSPLHF.

The V call is TRBV5-8, the J call TRBJ1-6; D remains ambiguous. The length of the CDR3 is 12 residues. CDR1 is SGHTS and CDR2 is YDEGEE in the germline V gene. V lost 0 bases, J lost 9 bases, and 4 bases lay in between. The CDR3 DNA is TGTGCCAGCAGCTTGGTGCGTTCACCCCTCCACTTT. Translated, it gives CASSLVRSPLHF.

This clone appeared a single time. The chain is built from TRBV9 and TRBJ2-1; 16 nucleotides match TRBD2. The CDR3 is 17 residues long. With V trimmed by 3 bases and J by 6 bases, 6 bases remained unmatched. Germline V gene lookup returns CDR1 SGDLS and CDR2 YYNGEE. The CDR3 spells CASSGGLAGGRRNEQFF. CDR3 nucleotide sequence: TGTGCCAGCAGCGGGGGACTAGCGGGAGGGCGCCGCAATGAGCAGTTCTTC.

The chain links TRBV7-2 to TRBJ2-5; 10 bases agree with TRBD2. Per germline, CDR1 SGHTA and CDR2 FQGNSA. The CDR3 sequence is 15 residues long. Trimming took 0 bases from V and 5 from J; bases not matched to a gene: 3. In DNA, the CDR3 is TGTGCCAGCAGCTTAGCAGCGGGAGGGTTGGAGACCCAGTACTTC. It translates to CASSLAAGGLETQYF.